The rows below give T cell receptor beta chains drawn from one sample of a study of blood T cell repertoires in COVID-19. Sequenced by immunoSEQ multiplex PCR; TCRdb stores in-frame clones only, minus some. Of hundreds of thousands of clones in the sample, nearly 90% are singletons; the top ten hold approximately 1.5%. The specimen sequenced was PBMCs or T cells enriched from blood (not recorded which). The source of these receptors is a woman aged 18-30 years who had been exposed to COVID-19. Both conserved end residues are part of each CDR3. A D gene is named only where the DNA matches it firmly.

TRBV19 | . | CASQVTTSTDTQYF
TRBV27 | TRBD1 | CASSEQGWALDSPLHF
TRBV4-1 | . | CASSQTVSQPQHF
TRBV3-1/TRBV3-2 | TRBD2 | CASSHKPLGLAEMGEQFF
TRBV3-1/TRBV3-2 | . | CASSSTSSWNIQYF
TRBV23-1 | TRBD1 | CASGEQGAGELFF
TRBV14 | . | CASSHSHSGANVLTF
TRBV4-2 | TRBD1 | CASSQEGQQNTEAFF
TRBV7-9 | . | CASSPTTAQATYEQYF
TRBV6-5 | . | CASHRGTEAFF
TRBV7-2 | . | CASSSTQARNQPQHF
TRBV9 | TRBD1 | CASSAPGQGVSGELFF
TRBV10-2 | . | CASSTQGGSYEQYF
TRBV28 | . | CASRLPWGGSGYTF
TRBV25-1 | TRBD1 | CASSESRVRDRATYEQYF
TRBV19 | . | CASSAGYETQYF
TRBV28 | . | CASSLAGVGNTIYF
TRBV29-1 | . | CSVGDTKANYGYTF
TRBV29-1 | . | CGYLGGRNGYTF
TRBV11-3 | TRBD1 | CASSLKGERQGGPQHF
TRBV7-3 | . | CASSLNGGFGNTIYF
TRBV4-1 | . | CASSPPLSTPNTEAFF
TRBV9 | TRBD2 | CASSVTSGGPGTQYF
TRBV18 | TRBD1 | CASSPQGADYTEAFF
TRBV7-6 | TRBD1 | CASRRTGSNTEAFF
TRBV5-4 | . | CASSLVFQETYGYTF
TRBV14 | TRBD1 | CASSQVTGLGYTF
TRBV6-5 | . | CASSAGSGNEQFF
TRBV5-1 | . | CASSSYTDTQYF